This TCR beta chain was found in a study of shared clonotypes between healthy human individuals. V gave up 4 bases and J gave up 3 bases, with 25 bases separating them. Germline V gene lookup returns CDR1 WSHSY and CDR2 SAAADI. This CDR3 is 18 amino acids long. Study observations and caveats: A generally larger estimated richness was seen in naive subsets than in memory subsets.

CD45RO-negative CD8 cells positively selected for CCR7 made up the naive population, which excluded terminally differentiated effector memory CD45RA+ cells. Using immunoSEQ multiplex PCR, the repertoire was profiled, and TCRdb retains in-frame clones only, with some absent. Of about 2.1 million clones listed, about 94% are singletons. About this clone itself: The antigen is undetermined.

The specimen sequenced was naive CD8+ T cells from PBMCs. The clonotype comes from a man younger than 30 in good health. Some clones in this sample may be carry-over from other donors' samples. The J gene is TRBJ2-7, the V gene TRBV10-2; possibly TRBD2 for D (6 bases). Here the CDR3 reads CASSGWEHSKGTGYEQYF. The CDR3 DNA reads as TGCGCCAGCAGTGGATGGGAACACTCAAAGGGGACTGGCTACGAGCAGTACTTC.